These 22 T cell receptor beta chains came from one sample sequenced in a study of Ad26.COV2.S vaccination and SARS-CoV-2 variants. The method was immunoSEQ multiplex PCR; TCRdb's version includes in-frame clones alone and lacks a portion of them. The sample contains approximately 450,000 clones, about nine tenths of which appear only once. Documented treatment: 15 to 20 received Ad26.COV2.S at low or high dose, single or two shots; 5 received placebo; per-sample allocation not given. All samples were drawn on day 63, counting from the first vaccine or placebo injection. Material: peripheral blood, obtained in a trial of Ad26.COV2.S vaccine versus placebo. These receptors came from a person between 18 and 65 years old who received the Ad26.COV2.S COVID-19 vaccine or a placebo.

This clone was counted only a few times. The junction departs from the called germline gene at one end, perhaps through a read error. The rearrangement links TRBV7-9 to TRBJ2-2, with D unclear. CDR1 is SEHNR, CDR2 FQNEAQ, per germline (reference sequence). The CDR3 is 11 residues long. CDR3 nucleotides: TGTGCCGGCAGCCCTTCCGGGGAGCTGTTTTTT. Amino acids: CAGSPSGELFF.

The chain couples TRBV7-2 to TRBJ1-5; TRBD1 aligns across 7 bases. The V and J ends lost 2 bases and 9 bases, in that order; junction bases with no gene match: 4. Per germline, CDR1 SGHTA and CDR2 FQGNSA. The CDR3 is 13 residues long. CDR3 amino acids: CASSLTGVRPQHF. CDR3 coding DNA: TGTGCCAGCAGCTTAACAGGGGTAAGGCCCCAGCATTTT.

The CDR3: CASRWEGLAGNIQYF. The CDR3 DNA reads as TGTGCCAGCAGGTGGGAAGGACTAGCGGGAAACATTCAGTACTTC. The genes are TRBV2 and TRBJ2-4; 11 bases match TRBD2. The CDR3 spans 15 residues. The V gene's germline CDR1 is SNHLY and CDR2 FYNNEI. The V segment lost 6 bases and the J segment 6 bases; nucleotides outside the gene matches: 7.

CDR3 region: CASRGQYQETQYF. CDR3 bases: TGTGCCAGCAGAGGACAATACCAAGAGACCCAGTACTTC. The V call is TRBV27, the J call TRBJ2-5; D perhaps matches TRBD1 (5 bases). Germline V gene lookup returns CDR1 MNHEY and CDR2 SMNVEV (reference sequence). Deletions cut 6 bases from V and 0 bases from J, with 8 bases between. This CDR3 has 13 residues.

The CDR3 reads CASSPGQGNEKLFF. CDR3 nucleotides: TGTGCCAGCAGCCCGGGACAGGGCAATGAAAAACTGTTTTTT. The chain carries TRBV7-9 and TRBJ1-4; the match to TRBD1 covers 9 bases. CDR1 and CDR2 (germline): SEHNR, FQNEAQ (reference sequence). With V trimmed by 5 bases and J by 5 bases, 3 bases remained unmatched. CDR3 length: 14 residues.

The rearrangement joins TRBV4-1 to TRBJ2-3, with D maybe TRBD2 (6 bases). The CDR3 is 16 residues long. Trimming pared 0 bases from V and 5 bases from J, leaving 15 bases between. The germline V gene encodes CDR1 MGHRA and CDR2 YSYEKL. The chain's CDR3 is CASSQDPGRGLDTQYF. CDR3 nucleotide sequence: TGCGCCAGCAGCCAAGACCCGGGGCGGGGACTAGATACGCAGTATTTT.

The CDR3 region is CASSRAWDGYNSPLHF. In nucleotides, the CDR3 is TGTGCCAGCAGTCGAGCCTGGGACGGCTATAATTCACCCCTCCACTTT. The chain recombines TRBV6-6 with TRBJ1-6, with D maybe TRBD1 (5 bases). The CDR3 covers 16 residues. CDR1 is MNHNY and CDR2 is SVGAGI in the germline V gene (reference sequence). Between the trimmed V and J ends, which lost 5 bases and 3 bases, there was a span of 14 bases.

This chain uses TRBV28 with TRBJ1-4; the D gene is possibly TRBD1 (5 bases). Trimming took off 5 bases at V and 7 bases at J, with 14 bases between the two ends. CDR1 MDHEN and CDR2 SYDVKM come from the germline V gene. The CDR3 is 14 amino acids. CDR3 in amino acids: CASSTTGNAEKLFF. CDR3 DNA: TGTGCCAGCAGTACAACAGGAAACGCTGAAAAACTGTTTTTT.

The J gene is TRBJ2-1, the V gene TRBV7-2; D is possibly TRBD1 or TRBD2 (5 bases each). The CDR3 covers 16 residues. The germline gives CDR1 SGHTA, CDR2 FQGNSA. V lost 2 bases to trimming and J lost 7 bases, with 18 bases between them. CDR3 in amino acids: CASSLLIGTPGNEQFF. For the CDR3, the DNA is TGTGCCAGCAGCTTATTGATCGGGACCCCCGGAAATGAGCAGTTCTTC.

In this sample, this clone turned up a few times. The V gene is TRBV11-2, the J gene TRBJ2-7; 8 bases line up with TRBD2. The germline CDR1 and CDR2 sequences are SGHAT and FQNNGV. Trimming cost V 5 bases and J 2 bases; bases outside gene matches: 8. The CDR3 is 15 residues long. The CDR3 DNA is TGTGCCAGCAGCCCCCTCGGAGCGGGAGCCTACGAGCAGTACTTC. Translation gives CASSPLGAGAYEQYF.

The genes are TRBV5-1 and TRBJ1-1, with 9 bases lining up with TRBD1. The V gene's germline CDR1 is SGHRS and CDR2 YFSETQ. With V trimmed by 4 bases and J by 6 bases, 7 bases remained unmatched. The CDR3 runs to 14 residues. CDR3: CASSGATGGAEAFF. The CDR3 region has the DNA TGCGCCAGCAGCGGTGCTACAGGGGGCGCTGAAGCTTTCTTT.

V is TRBV19 and J is TRBJ2-2; D uncertain. The CDR3 has 14 residues. In germline, CDR1 is LNHDA, CDR2 SQIVND (reference sequence). V was trimmed by 3 bases and J by 3 bases, leaving 8 bases between them. The DNA of the CDR3 is TGTGCCAGTAGTATGACGACCTACACCGGGGAGCTGTTTTTT. Its protein product is CASSMTTYTGELFF.

The genes are TRBV7-9 and TRBJ2-5, with TRBD1 matching over 8 bases. CDR3 length equals 15 residues. Germline loops: CDR1 SEHNR, CDR2 FQNEAQ (reference sequence). V was pared by 5 bases and J by 4 bases, with 9 bases of the junction left unmatched. The CDR3 sequence: CASSLLGQVGETQYF. The CDR3 DNA sequence: TGTGCCAGCAGCCTCCTGGGACAGGTGGGAGAGACCCAGTACTTC.

The chain employs TRBV2 and TRBJ2-1, with 8 bases identical to TRBD1. The ends lost 3 bases at V and 6 bases at J; junction bases unmatched: 4. There are 14 residues in the CDR3. Germline CDR1 and CDR2: SNHLY and FYNNEI. The CDR3 bases are TGTGCCAGCAGTGAGGACAGGGTGGTCAATGAGCAGTTCTTC. It yields the protein CASSEDRVVNEQFF. The variable domain in full, completed from reference TRBV2 and TRBJ2-1, reads EPEVTQTPSHQVTQMGQEVILRCVPISNHLYFYWYRQILGQKVEFLVSFYNNEISEKSEIFDDQFSVERPDGSNFTLKIRSTKLEDSAMYFCASSEDRVVNEQFFGPGTRLTVL.

This clone was seen a single time. Here the CDR3 DNA reads TGTGCCAGCAGCCTGACTGGGACAGGGGGAGAAAAACTGTTTTTT. Translation gives CASSLTGTGGEKLFF. The chain uses TRBV5-5 and TRBJ1-4; TRBD1 agrees at 11 bases. The CDR3 runs to 15 residues. CDR1 is SGHKS, CDR2 YYEKEE, per germline (reference sequence). V was clipped by 4 bases and J by 8 bases; unmatched bases: 7. The full variable domain, in which reference TRBV5-5 and TRBJ1-4 provide the parts outside the CDR3, is DAGVTQSPTHLIKTRGQQVTLRCSPISGHKSVSWYQQVLGQGPQFIFQYYEKEERGRGNFPDRFSARQFPNYSSELNVNALLLGDSALYLCASSLTGTGGEKLFFGSGTQLSVL.

This chain uses TRBV15 with TRBJ1-3; possibly TRBD1 for D (5 bases). The CDR3 runs to 13 residues. V shed 8 bases and J shed 8 bases, with 16 bases lying between them. Looked up from germline, CDR1 is LNHNV and CDR2 is YYDKDF (reference sequence). The CDR3 loop reads CATGRGVTDTIYF. The CDR3 DNA sequence: TGTGCCACCGGTAGGGGAGTAACGGACACCATATATTTT.

The gene calls are TRBV5-1 and TRBJ1-2; tentative D call: TRBD1 (6 bases). The CDR3 has 14 amino acids. Germline values: CDR1 SGHRS, CDR2 YFSETQ. V lost 2 bases, J lost 7 bases, and 15 bases lay in between. The CDR3 here is CASSFLDRFSGYTF. The CDR3 region has the DNA TGCGCCAGCAGCTTTCTTGACAGGTTCTCTGGCTACACCTTC.

This chain links TRBV30 with TRBJ1-4; D gene uncertain. CDR1 and CDR2 from the germline V gene are GTSNPN and SVGIG (reference sequence). CDR3 length equals 11 residues. V was pared by 3 bases and J by 5 bases, with 4 bases between. The CDR3 bases are TGTGCCTGGAGCAGAAATGAAAAACTGTTTTTT. Its protein is CAWSRNEKLFF.

The chain recombines TRBV7-6 with TRBJ2-7, with D perhaps TRBD2 (6 bases). V was cut by 3 bases and J by 3 bases, with 18 bases left in between. Germline V CDR1 and CDR2: SGHVS, FNYEAQ. This CDR3 spans 16 amino acids. The CDR3 DNA follows: TGTGCCAGCAGCTTTGGGGGTAGCGGAATTAGCTACGAGCAGTACTTC. It yields the protein CASSFGGSGISYEQYF.

CDR3 residues: CASSSLAGGPNTGELFF. In DNA form, the CDR3 reads TGTGCCAGCAGCTCGTTAGCGGGAGGGCCGAACACCGGGGAGCTGTTTTTT. The chain carries TRBV7-9 and TRBJ2-2; 11 bases are a match to TRBD2. V dropped 4 bases and J dropped 0; count of bases not matched to a gene: 4. This CDR3 contains 17 residues. The germline gives CDR1 SEHNR, CDR2 FQNEAQ (reference sequence). Drawing the rest from reference TRBV7-9 and TRBJ2-2, the complete variable domain is DTGVSQNPRHKITKRGQNVTFRCDPISEHNRLYWYRQTLGQGPEFLTYFQNEAQLEKSRLLSDRFSAERPKGSFSTLEIQRTEQGDSAMYLCASSSLAGGPNTGELFFGEGSRLTVL.

V and J are TRBV2 and TRBJ2-2; D not resolved. V shed 7 bases and J shed 1 base, with 7 bases lying between them. The CDR3 extends over 13 amino acids. CDR1 SNHLY and CDR2 FYNNEI come from the germline V gene. Here the CDR3 reads CASTLQNTGELFF. CDR3 bases: TGTGCCAGCACACTCCAGAACACCGGGGAGCTGTTTTTT.

V usage is TRBV6-5 and J usage is TRBJ1-2, with TRBD1 as a possible D gene (6 bases). CDR1 is MNHEY and CDR2 is SVGAGI in the germline V gene. The CDR3 runs 14 residues. The V and J ends lost 6 bases and 5 bases respectively, with 16 bases between them. CDR3 sequence reads: CASRLRDIRYGYTF. The CDR3 nucleotides read TGTGCCAGCAGACTCCGGGACATAAGATATGGCTACACCTTC.